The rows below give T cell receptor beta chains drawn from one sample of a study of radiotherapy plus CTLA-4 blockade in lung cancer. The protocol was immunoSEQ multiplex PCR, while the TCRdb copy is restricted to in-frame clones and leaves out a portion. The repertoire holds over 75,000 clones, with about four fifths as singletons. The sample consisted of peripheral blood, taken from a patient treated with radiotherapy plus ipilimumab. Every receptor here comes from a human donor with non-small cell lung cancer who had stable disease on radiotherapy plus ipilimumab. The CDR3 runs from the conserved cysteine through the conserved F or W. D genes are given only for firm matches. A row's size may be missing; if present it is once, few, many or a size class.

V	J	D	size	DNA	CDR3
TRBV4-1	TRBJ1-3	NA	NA	TGCGCCAGCAGCCAAGTGCGAGGAACACTGAACTCTGGAAACACCATATATTTT	CASSQVRGTLNSGNTIYF
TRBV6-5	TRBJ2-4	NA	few	TGTGCCAGCAGCCCCCGGGCGATAGACATTCAGTACTTC	CASSPRAIDIQYF
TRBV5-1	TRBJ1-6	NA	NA	TGCGCCAGCAGCTTGCGGGCGTCAGGAGATTCACCCCTCCACTTT	CASSLRASGDSPLHF
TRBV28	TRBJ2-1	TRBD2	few	TGTGCCAGCAGGGGGGGGATAGCGGACAATGAGCAGTTCTTC	CASRGGIADNEQFF
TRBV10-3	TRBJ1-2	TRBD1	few	TGTGCCATCAGACCGGACAGGGGGGGTGGCTACACCTTC	CAIRPDRGGGYTF
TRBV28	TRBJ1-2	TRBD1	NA	TGTGCCAGTCAACAGGGGGATAACTATGGCTACACCTTC	CASQQGDNYGYTF
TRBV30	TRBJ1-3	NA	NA	TGTGCCTGGAAGCCTGGAAACACCATATATTTT	CAWKPGNTIYF
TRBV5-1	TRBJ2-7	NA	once	TGCGCCAGCAGCCCATCCACCTACGAGCAGTACTTC	CASSPSTYEQYF
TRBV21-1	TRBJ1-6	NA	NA	TGTGCCAGCAGCAAGAGCACAGTCGATAATTCACCCCTCCACTTT	CASSKSTVDNSPLHF
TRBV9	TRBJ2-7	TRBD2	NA	TGTGCCAGCAGCGTATCACTAGCGGACTCCTACGAGCAGTACTTC	CASSVSLADSYEQYF
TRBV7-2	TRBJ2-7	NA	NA	TGTGCCAGCAGCTTAGAAGGGGGGCGCCTCTACGAGCAGTACTTC	CASSLEGGRLYEQYF
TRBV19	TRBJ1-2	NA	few	TGTGCCAGTATCGGCAGGGCAAACTATGGCTACACCTTC	CASIGRANYGYTF
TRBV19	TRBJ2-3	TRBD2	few	TGTGCCAGTAGTATTCTCGCGGGGGGGAGGACAGATACGCAGTATTTT	CASSILAGGRTDTQYF
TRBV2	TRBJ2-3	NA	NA	TGTGCCAGCAGTGAAGGTTTGAGGATAGCAGGGCAGTATTTT	CASSEGLRIAGQYF
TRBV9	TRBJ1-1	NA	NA	TGTGCCAGCAGCCCCGGACGGAACACTGAAGCTTTCTTT	CASSPGRNTEAFF
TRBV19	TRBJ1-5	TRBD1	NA	TGTGCCAGTACCACACGGACAGGGGGCACCTCGGGCAATCAGCCCCAGCATTTT	CASTTRTGGTSGNQPQHF
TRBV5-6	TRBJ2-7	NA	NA	TGTGCCAGCAGCTTGGGGGAGTTGCACGAGCAGTACTTC	CASSLGELHEQYF
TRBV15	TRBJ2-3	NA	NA	TGTGCCACCAGCAAAGGGACTAGCACAGATACGCAGTATTTT	CATSKGTSTDTQYF
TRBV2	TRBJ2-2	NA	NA	TGTGCCAGCAGGAGGATCGTAAATACCGGGGAGCTGTTTTTT	CASRRIVNTGELFF
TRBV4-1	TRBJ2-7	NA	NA	TGCGCCAGCAGCCAAGAAAGTGGTAGCCCGAACTACGAGCAGTACTTC	CASSQESGSPNYEQYF
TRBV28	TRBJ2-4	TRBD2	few	TGTGCCAGCAGGTCGGGACTAGCGGGTCTGGGTGGCATTCAGTACTTC	CASRSGLAGLGGIQYF
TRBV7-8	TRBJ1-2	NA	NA	TGTGCCAGCAGCTTAGGTAGGGGGTCCGCCTATGGCTACACCTTC	CASSLGRGSAYGYTF
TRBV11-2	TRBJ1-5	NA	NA	TGTGCCAGCAGTCACCCGGGTAGCAATCAGCCCCAGCATTTT	CASSHPGSNQPQHF
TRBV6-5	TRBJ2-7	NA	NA	TGTGCCAGCAGTTACGACAGCTACGAGCAGTACTTC	CASSYDSYEQYF
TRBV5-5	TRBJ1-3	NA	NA	TGTGCCAGCAGCCGTCCGGCGGGATCTGGAAACACCATATATTTT	CASSRPAGSGNTIYF
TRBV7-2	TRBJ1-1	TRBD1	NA	TGTGCCAGCAGCTCCTACAGGGGAAACACTGAAGCTTTCTTT	CASSSYRGNTEAFF